This T cell receptor (beta chain) was captured in a study of radiotherapy plus CTLA-4 blockade in lung cancer. The wider study: Around 20% of enrolled patients responded objectively, and roughly 31% had disease control.

Concerning this clone: The target antigen is unknown.

Generated by immunoSEQ multiplex PCR, the TCRdb table keeps only in-frame clones and is missing some. The table lists about 56,000 clones, over 75% of them singletons. The study, taken as a whole, reports: In blood, early T cell clone dynamics reportedly predicted response best, together with interferon-beta. In blood, tumor-derived TCR clones expanded after radiotherapy plus ipilimumab.

Focal radiation plus CTLA-4 blockade with ipilimumab was administered to patients who had chemo-refractory metastatic non-small-cell lung cancer. The germline CDR1 and CDR2 sequences are SNHLY and FYNNEI. Trimming stripped 3 bases from V and 7 bases from J, with 9 bases between. This CDR3 contains 12 residues. The chain combines TRBV2 with TRBJ2-5; the D gene is possibly TRBD2 (5 bases). Sequenced material: peripheral blood, taken from a patient treated with radiotherapy plus ipilimumab. This receptor was identified in a human donor with non-small cell lung cancer who had a complete response to radiotherapy plus ipilimumab. The CDR3 DNA is TGTGCCAGCAGTGATTCGGGAAGGACCCAGTACTTC. Protein: CASSDSGRTQYF. Using reference TRBV2 and TRBJ2-5 for the parts outside the CDR3, the full variable domain is EPEVTQTPSHQVTQMGQEVILRCVPISNHLYFYWYRQILGQKVEFLVSFYNNEISEKSEIFDDQFSVERPDGSNFTLKIRSTKLEDSAMYFCASSDSGRTQYFGPGTRLLVL.